The 20 T cell receptor beta chains presented below share a single source sample, sequenced in a study of shared clonotypes between healthy human individuals. The repertoire was sequenced with immunoSEQ multiplex PCR; TCRdb's copy has only in-frame clones and lacks some. The data hold around 2.3 million clones, with approximately 94% observed a single time. Sequenced: naive CD4+ T cells sorted from blood. Subset in this sample: CD45RA+ positively selected. The receptors shown here come from a man aged 18 to 29 in good health.

V and J are TRBV5-1 and TRBJ1-2; D not certain. Germline V gene sequence: CDR1 SGHRS, CDR2 YFSETQ. The CDR3 has 14 residues. Trimming shortened V by 2 bases and J by 3 bases, and 11 bases separated the two germline ends. CDR3: CASSFQTEDYGYTF. The CDR3 DNA is TGCGCCAGCAGCTTTCAGACCGAGGACTATGGCTACACCTTC.

A remark on this clone: The germline gene is not matched at one end of the junction; a read error may be the cause. This rearrangement joins TRBV11-3 to TRBJ2-7; 8 bases map to TRBD1. Germline CDR1 SGHNT, CDR2 YENEEA. CDR3 size: 13 residues. The CDR3 loop is CASSLDRTGRPFF. The CDR3 region has the DNA TGTGCCAGCAGCTTAGACCGGACAGGGAGGCCGTTTTTC.

This clone was seen only a few times. The chain employs TRBV7-9 and TRBJ2-2; 7 nucleotides align to TRBD2. V gave up 10 bases and J gave up 0 bases; unmatched junction bases: 2. Germline V gene data show CDR1 as SEHNR and CDR2 as FQNEAQ (reference sequence). The CDR3 runs to 13 residues. The CDR3 nucleotides read TGTGCCATCGGGGGGACGAACACCGGGGAGCTGTTTTTT. Translation: CAIGGTNTGELFF.

J is TRBJ1-4 and V is TRBV4-1; tentative D call: TRBD1 (5 bases). V shed 0 bases and J shed 1 base, with 15 bases lying between them. CDR1 and CDR2 from the germline V gene are MGHRA and YSYEKL. This CDR3 has 18 residues. The CDR3 loop is CASSQEATGPLTNEKLFF. CDR3 DNA: TGCGCCAGCAGCCAAGAGGCTACGGGGCCCCTAACTAATGAAAAACTGTTTTTT.

This chain joins TRBV28 and TRBJ2-7, with D perhaps matching TRBD2 (5 bases). CDR1 and CDR2 (germline): MDHEN, SYDVKM. V was cut by 8 bases and J by 0 bases, with 23 bases left in between. The CDR3 consists of 17 residues. The DNA of the CDR3 is TGTGCCAGCGGAGGATCAGTACCCTCTCCTGTCTCCTACGAGCAGTACTTC. Protein: CASGGSVPSPVSYEQYF. The full variable domain, rest sourced from reference TRBV28 and TRBJ2-7, is DVKVTQSSRYLVKRTGEKVFLECVQDMDHENMFWYRQDPGLGLRLIYFSYDVKMKEKGDIPEGYSVSREKKERFSLILESASTNQTSMYLCASGGSVPSPVSYEQYFGPGTRLTVT.

This rearrangement joins TRBV7-3 to TRBJ1-1; no definite D call. The CDR3 extends over 13 amino acids. V lost 4 bases and J lost 9, with 15 bases in between. Germline V gene lookup returns CDR1 SGHTA and CDR2 FQGTGA. The CDR3 sequence: CASSYPRVSKAFF. CDR3 in DNA: TGTGCCAGCAGCTACCCCCGGGTAAGTAAAGCTTTCTTT.

The V gene is TRBV2, the J gene TRBJ1-1, with a possible D match to TRBD1 (5 bases). V shed 7 bases and J shed 5 bases, with 14 bases lying between them. The CDR3 is 13 amino acids. Germline V gene sequence: CDR1 SNHLY, CDR2 FYNNEI. CDR3 coding DNA: TGTGCCAGCACGGGGGATTCGGGGACTGAAGCTTTCTTT. Protein: CASTGDSGTEAFF.

The chain is built from TRBV10-1 and TRBJ2-2; D ambiguous. The germline V gene has CDR1 WNHNN and CDR2 SYGVQD (reference sequence). V shed 8 bases and J shed 2 bases, with 9 bases lying between them. The CDR3 consists of 13 residues. CDR3 in amino acids: CASSVYNTGELFF. The CDR3 DNA is TGCGCCAGCTCGGTTTACAACACCGGGGAGCTGTTTTTT.

The CDR3 bases are TGTGCCAGCTCACCAAAATCTAGGGGCTACGAGCAGTACTTC. Amino acids: CASSPKSRGYEQYF. The chain recombines TRBV18 with TRBJ2-7; tentatively, D is TRBD1 (5 bases). Germline lookup yields CDR1 KGHSH and CDR2 LQKENI. V dropped 2 bases and J dropped 3 bases, with 11 bases sitting between them. This CDR3 contains 14 residues.

This rearrangement joins TRBV25-1 to TRBJ1-1; TRBD1 agrees at 8 bases. J was trimmed by 6 bases and V by 3 bases; bases with no gene match: 12. CDR3 length: 16 residues. CDR1 MGHDK and CDR2 SYGVNS come from the germline V gene. The CDR3 DNA is TGTGCCAGCAGTGATGCCCGGGCAGGGGGCATCTCTGAAGCTTTCTTT. It is translated as CASSDARAGGISEAFF. Based on the CDR3 plus reference TRBV25-1 and TRBJ1-1, the full variable domain is EADIYQTPRYLVIGTGKKITLECSQTMGHDKMYWYQQDPGMELHLIHYSYGVNSTEKGDLSSESTVSRIRTEHFPLTLESARPSHTSQYLCASSDARAGGISEAFFGQGTRLTVV.

This sequence joins TRBV5-4 and TRBJ2-5; TRBD2 agrees at 12 bases. The length of the CDR3 is 17 residues. With 4 bases clipped from V and 5 bases from J, the junction kept 12 bases outside the gene matches. Germline V gene sequence: CDR1 SGHNT, CDR2 YYREEE (reference sequence). The CDR3 region is CASSPRTSGTGGETQYF. The DNA for the CDR3 is TGTGCCAGCAGCCCCAGGACTAGCGGGACCGGGGGGGAGACCCAGTACTTC.

The table lists this clone with a count of one. The V and J genes are TRBV6-1 and TRBJ1-1; 8 bases align to TRBD1. Germline CDR1 is MNHNS and CDR2 is SASEGT. The CDR3 covers 15 residues. The junction had 13 bases not matched to a gene; V was cut back by 2 bases and J by 11 bases. This CDR3 is CASSEYLTGASWAFF. The CDR3 nucleotides are TGTGCCAGCAGTGAATACCTGACAGGGGCGAGTTGGGCTTTCTTT.

For this clone: Within the sample, other DNA sequences also encode this same CDR3. The rearrangement links TRBV19 to TRBJ1-6, with unresolved D. Germline V gene sequence: CDR1 LNHDA, CDR2 SQIVND (reference sequence). Trimming removed 6 bases at V and 7 bases at J, with 10 bases between. The CDR3 totals 13 residues. Here the CDR3 reads CASSSPGNSPLHF. CDR3 nucleotide sequence: TGTGCCAGTAGCAGCCCCGGAAATTCACCCCTCCACTTT.

The rearrangement uses TRBV7-2 and TRBJ1-1; a possible D gene is TRBD1 (5 bases). V was trimmed by 5 bases and J by 6 bases, leaving 22 bases between them. The CDR3 runs 16 residues. Germline V gene sequence: CDR1 SGHTA, CDR2 FQGNSA. The CDR3 coding sequence is TGTGCCAGCAGCCGCTTACCCCAGGGAATCCCCTCTGAAGCTTTCTTT. Its protein product is CASSRLPQGIPSEAFF.

The V call is TRBV5-1, the J call TRBJ2-3, with 7 positions matching TRBD2. Losses at the gene ends were 4 bases for V and 2 bases for J; bases not matched to a gene: 7. CDR1 and CDR2 (germline): SGHRS, YFSETQ. This CDR3 is 15 amino acids long. The CDR3 is CASSPSGVATDTQYF. The CDR3 nucleotides read TGCGCCAGCAGCCCCAGCGGGGTCGCCACAGATACGCAGTATTTT.

In nucleotides, the CDR3 is TGTGCCAGCTCCGTGTGGATAGGTGAAGCTTTCTTT. Its translation: CASSVWIGEAFF. The rearrangement joins TRBV18 to TRBJ1-1; D call uncertain. The CDR3 consists of 12 residues. Germline loops: CDR1 KGHSH, CDR2 LQKENI. Trimming stripped 6 bases from V and 7 bases from J, with 12 bases between.

The chain recombines TRBV15 with TRBJ1-4, with 8 bases lining up with TRBD1. The trim removed 4 bases at V and 8 bases at J, leaving 9 bases unmatched. From germline, CDR1 is LNHNV and CDR2 YYDKDF (reference sequence). CDR3 length: 15 residues. CDR3 loop: CATSNTGGSREKLFF. The CDR3 bases are TGTGCCACCAGCAATACAGGGGGAAGTCGGGAAAAACTGTTTTTT.

The genes are TRBV6-5 and TRBJ2-7; D is perhaps TRBD1 or TRBD2 (6 bases each). This CDR3 has 15 amino acids. The germline gives CDR1 MNHEY, CDR2 SVGAGI. V dropped 6 bases and J dropped 2 bases, with 17 bases sitting between them. The DNA for the CDR3 is TGTGCCAGCAGCCGTAGGCTAGGGGGGCCCTACGAGCAGTACTTC. It is translated as CASSRRLGGPYEQYF.

V is TRBV9 and J is TRBJ1-6, with D uncertain. Germline-derived CDR1 and CDR2 are SGDLS and YYNGEE. The CDR3 consists of 14 residues. V dropped 0 bases and J dropped 7 bases, with 8 bases sitting between them. The CDR3, as DNA: TGTGCCAGCAGCGTAGCTTCAGACAATTCACCCCTCCACTTT. It yields the protein CASSVASDNSPLHF.

The J gene is TRBJ2-3, the V gene TRBV6-1; a possible D gene is TRBD2 (5 bases). Germline CDR1 is MNHNS and CDR2 is SASEGT. CDR3 length equals 13 residues. Trimming left V 6 bases short and J 5 bases short, with 12 bases between. CDR3 sequence reads: CASRIEGIDTQYF. The CDR3 nucleotides are TGTGCCAGCAGGATCGAGGGAATAGATACGCAGTATTTT.